This T cell receptor beta chain emerged from a study of cytomegalovirus exposure and HLA in healthy donors. Turning to the study itself: One earlier analysis, a look at about 179 million T cells, found around 110 million unique TCR beta sequences.

In germline, CDR1 is ENHRY, CDR2 SYGVKD. V dropped 3 bases and J dropped 5; count of bases not matched to a gene: 9. The CDR3 is 15 residues long. Concerning this clone itself: Its antigen remains unidentified.

The study ran its PCR with 60 Vbeta and 13 Jbeta primers. The protocol was immunoSEQ multiplex PCR, while the TCRdb copy is restricted to in-frame clones and leaves out a portion. The table lists some 250,000 clones, 82% of them singletons. Points from the study as a whole: In vitro work confirmed that a few CMV-associated chains recognize CMV antigens. As was reported, the classifier diagnosed cytomegalovirus status with high specificity and sensitivity. Sequencing depth roughly uniform across donors was assumed in presence/absence analyses.

The chain uses TRBV10-3 and TRBJ2-5; the match to TRBD1 covers 7 bases. This clonotype originated in a woman in her forties in good health and CMV-seropositive. Sequencing input: PBMCs. The chain's CDR3 is CAISDLKTGKETQYF. DNA of the CDR3: TGTGCCATCAGTGACCTAAAGACAGGGAAGGAGACCCAGTACTTC.